This T cell receptor beta chain stems from a study of T cells in Graves' hyperthyroidism and ophthalmopathy. The study's findings and limits: Most expanded thyroid clonotypes above 0.001 recurred in blood.

There are many counts of this clonotype. Its antigen is unidentified. TCR beta CDR3 sequences were amplified from RNA transcripts. HTBI primers were employed in a first-round RT-PCR of the TCR CDR3. TCRdb itself ran the multiplex PCR reads through MiXCR, one entry per CDR3 protein. The profile shows about 480,000 distinct CDR3 sequences, 24% of them singletons. With duration under 3 months, ophthalmopathy was active: Clinical Activity Score at least 3, NOSPECS at least 4. A patient was excluded if there was uncontrolled infection, other autoimmune disease, pregnancy or lactation. The CDR3 has 13 residues. With 5 bases removed from V and 5 bases from J, the gap between germline ends came to 13 bases. The germline V gene has CDR1 SGHVS and CDR2 FQNEAQ.

The V gene is TRBV7-8, the J gene TRBJ2-7; the D is unclear. Sequenced input: blood. The TCR was taken from a woman aged 25 to 39 with Graves' ophthalmopathy. The CDR3 protein is CASSAPRADEQYF. DNA for the CDR3: TGTGCCAGCAGCGCACCCAGAGCAGACGAGCAGTACTTC.